The 18 T cell receptor beta chains presented below share a single source sample, sequenced in a study of T cells expressing NK-cell markers. Reanalyzing the 5' RACE reads, TCRdb keeps one entry per CDR3 protein, without DNA. This specimen shows 120,000 to 150,000 distinct CDR3 sequences; the ten leading clones hold 12%. Sequenced sample: blood T cells: a sorted CD56 or NKG2C T cell subset, CD4+ or CD8+ T cells, or bulk PBMC T cells (not recorded which). The receptor source for this set is a man between 18 and 29 years old in good health.

This chain uses TRBV7-6 with TRBJ2-7; TCRdb proposes TRBD2, but this gene call is untestable without DNA. CDR3 size: 14 residues. The germline V gene has CDR1 SGHVS and CDR2 FNYEAQ. The chain's CDR3 is CASSPGTTTYEQYF. The complete variable domain, with remaining parts taken from reference TRBV7-6 and TRBJ2-7, reads GAGVSQSPRYKVTKRGQDVALRCDPISGHVSLYWYRQALGQGPEFLTYFNYEAQQDKSGLPNDRFSAERPEGSISTLTIQRTEQRDSAMYRCASSPGTTTYEQYFGPGTRLTVT.

The chain joins TRBV7-9 to TRBJ2-7; TCRdb indicates TRBD1, and absent DNA this call remains unverified. Germline V gene sequence: CDR1 SEHNR, CDR2 FQNEAQ (reference sequence). This CDR3 contains 13 residues. This CDR3 is CASSGRTGFEQYF.

The gene calls are TRBV5-1 and TRBJ2-2; TCRdb gives TRBD1 as the D gene, but with no DNA this cannot be confirmed. CDR1 is SGHRS, CDR2 YFSETQ, per germline. This CDR3 is built from 16 residues. CDR3 region: CASRPPGQEGSGELFF.

The chain employs TRBV29-1 and TRBJ2-7. Germline assignment: CDR1 SQVTM and CDR2 ANQGSEA. The length of the CDR3 is 13 residues. CDR3 sequence: CSVRTSDSYEQYF.

V usage is TRBV2 and J usage is TRBJ2-7. Germline V gene sequence: CDR1 SNHLY, CDR2 FYNNEI. The CDR3 spans 18 residues. The CDR3: CASSEAGVSSDFSYEQYF.

The V call is TRBV12-3 or TRBV12-4, the J call TRBJ1-4. The CDR3 sequence is 17 residues long. CDR3 protein: CASSLAGGFRTNEKLFF.

The V and J genes are TRBV14 and TRBJ2-1. The germline gives CDR1 SGHDN, CDR2 FVKESK. The CDR3 contains 11 residues. The CDR3: CASSLYNEQFF. The full variable domain, in which reference TRBV14 and TRBJ2-1 provide the parts outside the CDR3, is EAGVTQFPSHSVIEKGQTVTLRCDPISGHDNLYWYRRVMGKEIKFLLHFVKESKQDESGMPNNRFLAERTGGTYSTLKVQPAELEDSGVYFCASSLYNEQFFGPGTRLTVL.

The J gene is TRBJ2-2, the V gene TRBV6-1; the TCRdb D gene call, TRBD1, has no DNA to confirm it. The CDR3 extends over 16 amino acids. Germline-derived CDR1 and CDR2 are MNHNS and SASEGT. The CDR3: CASTIQGVPFTGELFF.

The J gene is TRBJ2-1, the V gene TRBV7-9; the D gene TCRdb calls, TRBD2, cannot be checked with no DNA. CDR1 is SEHNR, CDR2 FQNEAQ, per germline (reference sequence). This CDR3 is 13 amino acids long. The CDR3 region is CASSSGAANEQFF.

The V gene is TRBV6-5, the J gene TRBJ1-2; the TCRdb call, TRBD1, lacks DNA for checking. The CDR3 has 14 amino acids. Per the germline V gene, CDR1 is MNHEY and CDR2 is SVGAGI. The CDR3 sequence is CASSWVTGSDGYTF.

The chain uses TRBV30 and TRBJ1-2; TCRdb's assignment of TRBD1 cannot be checked, as there is no DNA. The CDR3 sequence is 14 residues long. In germline, CDR1 is GTSNPN, CDR2 SVGIG (reference sequence). CDR3 sequence reads: CAWDSGATSHGYTF.

The V call is TRBV20-1, the J call TRBJ2-1; the D call from TCRdb, TRBD1, cannot be confirmed without DNA. Germline V gives CDR1 DFQATT, CDR2 SNEGSKA (reference sequence). This CDR3 comprises 14 residues. CDR3 residues: CSAPKWGESNEQFF.

The chain employs TRBV29-1 and TRBJ2-5. This CDR3 region has 14 residues. Germline CDR1 reads SQVTM; CDR2 reads ANQGSEA. CDR3 sequence reads: CSVPKGVGQETQYF.

The CDR3 loop reads CASTTGTSGFNEQFF. J is TRBJ2-1 and V is TRBV27; TCRdb's D call, TRBD2, is unchecked because there is no DNA. Per the germline V gene, CDR1 is MNHEY and CDR2 is SMNVEV (reference sequence). The CDR3 loop spans 15 amino acids.

This sequence joins TRBV12-3 or TRBV12-4 and TRBJ2-5; the D call from TCRdb, TRBD2, cannot be confirmed without DNA. CDR3 length equals 16 residues. CDR3 protein: CASSPTGTSGLETQYF.

The V and J genes are TRBV5-6 and TRBJ1-1; TCRdb's D gene call, TRBD1, goes unchecked for lack of DNA. The CDR3 length is 14 residues. Looked up from germline, CDR1 is SGHDT and CDR2 is YYEEEE. The CDR3: CASSTGTVAFEAFF. Complete variable domain (other parts from reference TRBV5-6 and TRBJ1-1): DAGVTQSPTHLIKTRGQQVTLRCSPKSGHDTVSWYQQALGQGPQFIFQYYEEEERQRGNFPDRFSGHQFPNYSSELNVNALLLGDSALYLCASSTGTVAFEAFFGQGTRLTVV.

J is TRBJ2-7 and V is TRBV7-6; TCRdb returns TRBD1, unconfirmable since there is no DNA. Germline loops: CDR1 SGHVS, CDR2 FNYEAQ. The CDR3 contains 15 residues. The CDR3 spells CASSFQADQQGEQYF.

J is TRBJ2-2 and V is TRBV12-3 or TRBV12-4; TCRdb names TRBD1, which stays unverified in the absence of DNA. CDR3 length equals 18 residues. CDR3 amino acids: CASSPSGGELPYTGELFF.